The next 25 T cell receptor beta chains were all read from a single sample in a study of cytomegalovirus exposure and HLA in healthy donors. This PCR relied on a set of 60 Vbeta primers and 13 Jbeta primers. Here immunoSEQ multiplex PCR was the method, and the copy in TCRdb shows in-frame clones only, minus some. The sample carries 95,000 to 150,000 clones, approximately 84% recorded once. The sequenced sample was PBMCs. Source of these receptors: a man aged 18-30 years in good health and CMV-seropositive.

This clone appeared a few times. The CDR3 sequence: CASSMGQGLNQPQHF. The DNA for the CDR3 is TGTGCCAGTAGTATGGGGCAGGGCCTCAATCAGCCCCAGCATTTT. This chain connects TRBV19 to TRBJ1-5, with D possibly being TRBD1 (5 bases). Trimming pared 3 bases from V and 3 bases from J, leaving 12 bases between. CDR3 length: 15 residues. Germline-derived CDR1 and CDR2 are LNHDA and SQIVND (reference sequence).

CDR3: CASSQGVGQGIPYEQYF. The CDR3 bases are TGCGCCAGCAGCCAAGGGGTCGGACAGGGGATTCCCTACGAGCAGTACTTC. This chain uses TRBV4-1 with TRBJ2-5; 9 bases are a match to TRBD1. TRBJ2-7 explains the end of the DNA better; the J call may be wrong. Germline CDR1 is MGHRA and CDR2 is YSYEKL. This CDR3 contains 17 residues.

The chain has TRBV4-1 and TRBJ1-2, with D possibly TRBD1 on 5 matching bases. This CDR3 contains 16 residues. Trimming removed 0 bases from V and 3 bases from J, with 14 bases in between. Germline CDR1 reads MGHRA; CDR2 reads YSYEKL. The CDR3 DNA reads TGCGCCAGCAGCCAAGAGGAGTGGGGCTTGGACTATGGCTACACCTTC. Translated, it gives CASSQEEWGLDYGYTF.

The rearrangement links TRBV13 to TRBJ1-2; 7 nucleotides match TRBD1. V was pared by 4 bases and J by 6 bases, with 5 bases of the junction left unmatched. The CDR3 is 13 amino acids. Per the germline V gene, CDR1 is PRHDT and CDR2 is FYEKMQ (reference sequence). The CDR3 DNA reads as TGTGCCAGCAGCTCGACAGGGCTGGATGGCTACACCTTC. Encoded protein: CASSSTGLDGYTF. Full variable domain (rest looked up from reference TRBV13 and TRBJ1-2): AAGVIQSPRHLIKEKRETATLKCYPIPRHDTVYWYQQGPGQDPQFLISFYEKMQSDKGSIPDRFSAQQFSDYHSELNMSSLELGDSALYFCASSSTGLDGYTFGSGTRLTVV.

The J gene is TRBJ2-2, the V gene TRBV7-8, with 8 bases identical to TRBD1. The V gene end was trimmed by 6 bases and the J gene end by 7 bases; junction bases not matched to a gene: 10. In germline, CDR1 is SGHVS, CDR2 FQNEAQ. The CDR3 covers 15 residues. The CDR3 protein is CASRYAGGANGELFF. The CDR3, as DNA: TGTGCCAGCAGATATGCAGGGGGCGCGAACGGGGAGCTGTTTTTT.

In this sample, this clone turned up a few times. V usage is TRBV4-1 and J usage is TRBJ2-1, with D perhaps matching TRBD2 (7 bases). V shed 1 base and J shed 8 bases, with 18 bases lying between them. This CDR3 is built from 16 residues. CDR1 and CDR2 from the germline V gene are MGHRA and YSYEKL. DNA of the CDR3: TGCGCCAGCAGCCAAGCAATGGGGGGGGCACACGATGAGCAGTTCTTC. Its protein product is CASSQAMGGAHDEQFF.

In this sample, this clone turned up once. The chain links TRBV19 to TRBJ1-4; TRBD1 matches at 10 bases. The CDR3 spans 14 residues. Germline loops: CDR1 LNHDA, CDR2 SQIVND (reference sequence). V gave up 3 bases and J gave up 6 bases; unmatched junction bases: 1. The CDR3 coding sequence is TGTGCCAGTAGTATGGGACAGGGGCATGAAAAACTGTTTTTT. The encoded protein is CASSMGQGHEKLFF.

This clone was observed a single time. This chain joins TRBV5-6 and TRBJ2-7; TRBD1 matches at 7 bases. The CDR3 sequence is 15 residues long. The germline V gene has CDR1 SGHDT and CDR2 YYEEEE. V dropped 0 bases and J dropped 3; count of bases not matched to a gene: 6. The DNA of the CDR3 is TGTGCCAGCAGCTTGGGACAGGGAAAGAACTACGAGCAGTACTTC. It translates to CASSLGQGKNYEQYF.

This clone was seen only a few times. V and J are TRBV9 and TRBJ2-5; TRBD2 matches at 14 bases. The CDR3 has 16 amino acids. The V and J ends lost 3 bases and 5 bases, in that order; junction bases with no gene match: 6. Germline CDR1 SGDLS, CDR2 YYNGEE. CDR3 nucleotide sequence: TGTGCCAGCAGCGGGACTAGCGGGAGGTTAGGGGAGACCCAGTACTTC. This sequence encodes CASSGTSGRLGETQYF.

This chain links TRBV5-6 with TRBJ1-4; D unclear. Trimming pared 3 bases from V and 8 bases from J, leaving 17 bases between. CDR1 is SGHDT, CDR2 YYEEEE, per germline. The length of the CDR3 is 15 residues. The CDR3 protein is CASSSEGGGTEKLFF. For the CDR3, the DNA is TGTGCCAGCAGCTCCGAGGGCGGCGGCACCGAAAAACTGTTTTTT.

The J gene is TRBJ1-1, the V gene TRBV5-1; 9 nucleotides agree with TRBD1. From germline, CDR1 is SGHRS and CDR2 YFSETQ. The CDR3 extends over 14 amino acids. V trimming: 2 bases; J trimming: 5 bases; junction bases outside the gene matches: 4. In DNA, the CDR3 is TGCGCCAGCAGCTTCGGGACAGGGCGGACTGAAGCTTTCTTT. It translates to CASSFGTGRTEAFF.

Only a few counts were recorded for this clone. The CDR3, as DNA: TGTGCCAGCAGCTTAAGGACAGGGACCCTTAACACTGAAGCTTTCTTT. Protein product: CASSLRTGTLNTEAFF. The chain recombines TRBV5-6 with TRBJ1-1, with 8 bases identical to TRBD1. The trim removed 2 bases at V and 2 bases at J, leaving 8 bases unmatched. The germline V gene encodes CDR1 SGHDT and CDR2 YYEEEE. The CDR3 covers 16 residues.

The CDR3 coding sequence is TGTGCCAGCAGCTTAGAGGCCGGGACAGGGTCCACTGAAGCTTTCTTT. It encodes CASSLEAGTGSTEAFF. This chain joins TRBV11-2 and TRBJ1-1; TRBD1 matches 9 bases. The junction had 6 bases not matched to a gene; V was cut back by 0 bases and J by 4 bases. From germline, CDR1 is SGHAT and CDR2 FQNNGV. The CDR3 runs 16 residues.

The V call is TRBV30, the J call TRBJ2-3; 11 nucleotides agree with TRBD2. The CDR3 consists of 16 residues. Losses at the gene ends were 3 bases for V and 4 bases for J; bases not matched to a gene: 9. From germline, CDR1 is GTSNPN and CDR2 SVGIG (reference sequence). The CDR3 spells CAWSGGLAGYSDTQYF. DNA for the CDR3: TGTGCCTGGAGCGGAGGACTAGCGGGCTACTCAGATACGCAGTATTTT.

The V and J genes are TRBV5-6 and TRBJ2-7; tentatively, D is TRBD2 (5 bases). The V and J ends lost 4 bases and 5 bases respectively, with 10 bases between them. CDR1 and CDR2 from the germline V gene are SGHDT and YYEEEE. The CDR3 loop spans 12 amino acids. The CDR3 sequence: CASSPGKHEQYF. The CDR3 DNA reads TGTGCCAGCAGCCCCGGGAAACACGAGCAGTACTTC.

This chain joins TRBV4-3 and TRBJ2-5; 7 positions agree with TRBD1. Judging by the DNA end, TRBJ2-7 fits better; the J call may be wrong. From germline, CDR1 is LGHNA and CDR2 YSLEER. There are 16 residues in the CDR3. The CDR3 bases are TGCGCCAGCAGCCAATGGTTATCGGGACAGACCGACGAGCAGTACTTC. Its protein is CASSQWLSGQTDEQYF.

A note on this clone: Its ends do not fully match the called genes, so a read error is possible. V is TRBV7-9 and J is TRBJ2-7, with a possible D match to TRBD2 (6 bases). Germline CDR1 SEHNR, CDR2 FQNEAQ (reference sequence). The CDR3 has 14 amino acids. The CDR3 protein is CSSRQSEGSYEQYF. DNA of the CDR3: TGTTCCAGCAGACAGTCGGAGGGCTCCTACGAGCAGTACTTC.

The rearrangement joins TRBV9 to TRBJ1-2, with no clear D. The CDR3 has 14 amino acids. The V end lost 4 bases, the J end lost 4 bases, and 14 bases lay between the germline ends. The germline V gene has CDR1 SGDLS and CDR2 YYNGEE. The CDR3 DNA reads as TGTGCCAGCAGCCGGGGAGTACTCGGCTATGGCTACACCTTC. Residues: CASSRGVLGYGYTF.

The V and J genes are TRBV6-5 and TRBJ1-4; D gene unclear. Trimming stripped 0 bases from V and 2 bases from J, with 10 bases between. Germline CDR1 and CDR2: MNHEY and SVGAGI. This CDR3 is 16 amino acids long. CDR3 in amino acids: CASSYSSPGTNEKLFF. The CDR3 DNA reads TGTGCCAGCAGTTACTCGTCCCCGGGGACTAATGAAAAACTGTTTTTT.

The CDR3 region has the DNA TGCGCCAGCAGCTTACAGGGGGTAGCCTCCTACGAGCAGTACTTC. Translating it yields CASSLQGVASYEQYF. The chain has TRBV5-1 and TRBJ2-7; 8 nucleotides match TRBD1. CDR1 and CDR2 (germline): SGHRS, YFSETQ. Germline trimming cut 2 bases from V and 0 bases from J; bases unmatched to any gene: 4. The CDR3 length is 15 residues. The whole variable domain, remainder taken from reference TRBV5-1 and TRBJ2-7, is KAGVTQTPRYLIKTRGQQVTLSCSPISGHRSVSWYQQTPGQGLQFLFEYFSETQRNKGNFPGRFSGRQFSNSRSEMNVSTLELGDSALYLCASSLQGVASYEQYFGPGTRLTVT.

The chain has TRBV19 and TRBJ2-3; 8 bases are a match to TRBD1. CDR1 and CDR2 from the germline V gene are LNHDA and SQIVND (reference sequence). CDR3 size: 15 residues. Trimming cost V 6 bases and J 2 bases; bases outside gene matches: 7. CDR3 amino acids: CASRFTDRDTDTQYF. DNA for the CDR3: TGTGCCAGTAGGTTTACGGACAGGGACACAGATACGCAGTATTTT.

The chain is built from TRBV5-6 and TRBJ1-2; 8 positions match TRBD1. Germline loops: CDR1 SGHDT, CDR2 YYEEEE. Unmatched junction bases numbered 10, after V lost 6 bases and J lost 3 bases. This CDR3 is built from 15 residues. This chain's CDR3 is CASTLAGGQDYGYTF. CDR3 sequence (DNA): TGTGCCAGCACCTTAGCAGGGGGACAGGACTATGGCTACACCTTC.

The chain employs TRBV11-2 and TRBJ2-1; TRBD2 is a possible D gene (6 bases). The CDR3 consists of 18 residues. Germline V lookup: CDR1 SGHAT, CDR2 FQNNGV. Trimming left V 9 bases short and J 6 bases short, with 30 bases between. CDR3 loop: CASQLKGWKGRWANEQFF. The DNA of the CDR3 is TGTGCCAGTCAGCTTAAGGGGTGGAAAGGGAGGTGGGCCAATGAGCAGTTCTTC.

Concerning this clone itself: At one of its ends the junction is not consistent with the germline gene, which may arise from a read error. The chain combines TRBV6-5 with TRBJ2-7; possibly TRBD2 for D (5 bases). In germline, CDR1 is MNHEY, CDR2 SVGAGI. This CDR3 contains 14 residues. The CDR3 DNA reads TGTGCCAGCAGTTACTCGACCGGGAACTACAAGCAGTACTTC. Its protein product is CASSYSTGNYKQYF.

This chain connects TRBV30 to TRBJ1-5; possible D gene TRBD1, 6 bases. The V end lost 4 bases, the J end lost 3 bases, and 16 bases lay between the germline ends. Germline V gene data show CDR1 as GTSNPN and CDR2 as SVGIG (reference sequence). The CDR3 covers 15 residues. CDR3 in amino acids: CAWNRPDRPNQPQHF. The CDR3 region has the DNA TGTGCCTGGAATCGTCCGGACAGACCCAATCAGCCCCAGCATTTT.